This T cell receptor (beta chain) was found in a study of blood T cell repertoires in COVID-19. Source study methods: Counts of nucleated cells, estimated from reference gene primer amplification, were obtained. Produced via immunoSEQ multiplex PCR; TCRdb's table is partial and in-frame only. The V and J calls and the clone size are those of that table, but D and trimming were determined from the DNA. The sample gives 150,000 or so clones, about 81% of which show up once; almost 8.5% is in the top ten. This CDR3 contains 15 residues. V was shortened by 3 bases and J by 1 base, with 12 bases between the two germline ends. Germline CDR1 LNHDA, CDR2 SQIVND (reference sequence).

The sample taken for sequencing was peripheral blood. The V and J genes are TRBV19 and TRBJ1-1; D perhaps matches TRBD1 (5 bases). The TCR sequence derives from a woman in her 70s with acute or convalescent COVID-19. The CDR3 is CASSMPGGRNTEAFF. The DNA for the CDR3 is TGTGCCAGTAGTATGCCCGGGGGAAGGAACACTGAAGCTTTCTTT. Filled out from reference TRBV19 and TRBJ1-1, the complete variable domain reads DGGITQSPKYLFRKEGQNVTLSCEQNLNHDAMYWYRQDPGQGLRLIYYSQIVNDFQKGDIAEGYSVSREKKESFPLTVTSAQKNPTAFYLCASSMPGGRNTEAFFGQGTRLTVV.